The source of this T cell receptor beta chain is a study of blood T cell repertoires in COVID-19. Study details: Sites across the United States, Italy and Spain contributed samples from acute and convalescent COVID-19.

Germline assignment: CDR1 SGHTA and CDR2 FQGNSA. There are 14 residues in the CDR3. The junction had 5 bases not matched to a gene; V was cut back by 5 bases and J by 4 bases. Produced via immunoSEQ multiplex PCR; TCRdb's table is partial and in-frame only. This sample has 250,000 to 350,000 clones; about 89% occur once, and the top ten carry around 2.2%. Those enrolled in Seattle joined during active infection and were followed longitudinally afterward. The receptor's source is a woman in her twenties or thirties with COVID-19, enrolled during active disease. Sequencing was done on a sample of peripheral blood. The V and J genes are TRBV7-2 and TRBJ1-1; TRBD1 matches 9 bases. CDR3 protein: CASSATGGVTEAFF. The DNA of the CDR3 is TGTGCCAGCAGCGCCACAGGGGGCGTCACTGAAGCTTTCTTT.